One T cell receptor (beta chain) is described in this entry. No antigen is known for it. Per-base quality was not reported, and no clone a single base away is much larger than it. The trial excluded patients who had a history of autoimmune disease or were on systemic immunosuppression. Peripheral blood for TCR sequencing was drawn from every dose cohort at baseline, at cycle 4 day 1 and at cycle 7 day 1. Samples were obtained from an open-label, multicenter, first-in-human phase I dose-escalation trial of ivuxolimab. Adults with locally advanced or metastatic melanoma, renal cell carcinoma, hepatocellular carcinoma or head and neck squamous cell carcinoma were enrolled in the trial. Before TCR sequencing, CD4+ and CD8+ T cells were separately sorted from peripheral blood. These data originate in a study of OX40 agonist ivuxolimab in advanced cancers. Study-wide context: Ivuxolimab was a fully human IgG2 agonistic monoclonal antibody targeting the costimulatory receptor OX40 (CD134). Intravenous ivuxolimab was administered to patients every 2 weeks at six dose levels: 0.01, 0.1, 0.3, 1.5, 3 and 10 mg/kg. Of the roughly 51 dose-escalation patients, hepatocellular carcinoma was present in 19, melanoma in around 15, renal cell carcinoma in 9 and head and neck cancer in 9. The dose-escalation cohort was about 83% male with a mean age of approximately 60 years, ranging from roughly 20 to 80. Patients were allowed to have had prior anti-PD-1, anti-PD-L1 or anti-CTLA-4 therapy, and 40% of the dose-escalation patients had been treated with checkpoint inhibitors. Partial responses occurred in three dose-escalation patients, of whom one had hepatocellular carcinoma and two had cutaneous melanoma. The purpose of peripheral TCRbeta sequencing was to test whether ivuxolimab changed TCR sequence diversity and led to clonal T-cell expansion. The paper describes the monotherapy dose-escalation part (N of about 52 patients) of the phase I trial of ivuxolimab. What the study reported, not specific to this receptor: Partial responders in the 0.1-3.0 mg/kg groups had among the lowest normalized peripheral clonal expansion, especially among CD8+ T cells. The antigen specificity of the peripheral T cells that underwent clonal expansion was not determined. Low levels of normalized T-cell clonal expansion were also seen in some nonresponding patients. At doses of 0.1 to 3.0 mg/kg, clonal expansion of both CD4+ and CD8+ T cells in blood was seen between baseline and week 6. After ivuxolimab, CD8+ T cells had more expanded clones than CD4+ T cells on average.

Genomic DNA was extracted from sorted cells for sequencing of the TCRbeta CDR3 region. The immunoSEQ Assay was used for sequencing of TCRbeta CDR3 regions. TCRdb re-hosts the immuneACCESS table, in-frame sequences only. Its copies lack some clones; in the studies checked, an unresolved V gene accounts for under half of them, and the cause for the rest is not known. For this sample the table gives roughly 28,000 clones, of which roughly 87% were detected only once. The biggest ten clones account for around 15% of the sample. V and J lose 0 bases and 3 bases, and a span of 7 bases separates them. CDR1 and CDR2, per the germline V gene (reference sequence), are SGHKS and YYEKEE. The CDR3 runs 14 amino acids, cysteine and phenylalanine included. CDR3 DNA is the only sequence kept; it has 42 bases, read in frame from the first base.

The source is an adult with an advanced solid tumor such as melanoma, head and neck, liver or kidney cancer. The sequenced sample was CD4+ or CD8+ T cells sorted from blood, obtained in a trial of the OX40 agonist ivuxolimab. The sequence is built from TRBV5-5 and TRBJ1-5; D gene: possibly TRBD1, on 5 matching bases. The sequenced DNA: TGTGCCAGCAGCTTGGCAGGGATCAATCAGCCCCAGCATTTT. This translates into CASSLAGINQPQHF. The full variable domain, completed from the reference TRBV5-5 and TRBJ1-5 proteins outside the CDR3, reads DAGVTQSPTHLIKTRGQQVTLRCSPISGHKSVSWYQQVLGQGPQFIFQYYEKEERGRGNFPDRFSARQFPNYSSELNVNALLLGDSALYLCASSLAGINQPQHFGDGTRLSIL.